These T cell receptor beta chains were read from a single sample in a study of blood T cell repertoires in COVID-19. Clones were sequenced by immunoSEQ multiplex PCR, and TCRdb holds only the in-frame ones, with some missing. The sample has about 140,000 clones; roughly 79% are singletons. Sequenced input: peripheral blood. All receptors derive from a man in his fifties or sixties with active or convalescent COVID-19. CDR3s include the opening cysteine and the closing phenylalanine or tryptophan. The D gene is left open where the match is weak. Size is omitted from some rows. Given values are once, few, many or a class for expanded clones.

d_gene | j_gene | abundance | v_gene | CDR3aa | CDR3nt
- | TRBJ2-5 | - | TRBV9 | CASSPGGQETQYF | TGTGCCAGCAGCCCCGGGGGACAAGAGACCCAGTACTTC
- | TRBJ2-5 | - | TRBV13 | CASSLEGAQETQYF | TGTGCCAGCAGCTTAGAAGGGGCTCAAGAGACCCAGTACTTC
- | TRBJ2-7 | - | TRBV13 | CASSAGVAYEQYF | TGTGCCAGCAGCGCCGGGGTTGCCTACGAGCAGTACTTC
- | TRBJ2-7 | - | TRBV12-5 | CASGLEGSGEQYF | TGTGCTAGTGGTTTGGAGGGTTCAGGGGAGCAGTACTTC
- | TRBJ2-7 | few | TRBV7-3 | CASSLTGLGGEQYF | TGTGCCAGCAGCTTAACGGGGCTAGGCGGTGAGCAGTACTTC
TRBD1 | TRBJ2-2 | - | TRBV5-1 | CASSSGQGAGELFF | TGCGCCAGCAGCAGCGGACAGGGGGCCGGGGAGCTGTTTTTT
- | TRBJ1-4 | few | TRBV7-6 | CASSLVEWTNEKLFF | TGTGCCAGCAGCTTAGTGGAGTGGACTAATGAAAAACTGTTTTTT
- | TRBJ2-2 | - | TRBV6-5 | CASSLGHRLGTGELFF | TGTGCCAGCAGTTTAGGCCACAGGTTGGGCACCGGGGAGCTGTTTTTT
TRBD2 | TRBJ2-1 | - | TRBV11-3 | CASSVRGAGAHNEQFF | TGTGCCAGCAGCGTTAGAGGGGCGGGAGCCCACAATGAGCAGTTCTTC
TRBD1 | TRBJ1-2 | few | TRBV9 | CASSPQGSRGNGYTF | TGTGCCAGCAGCCCTCAAGGGAGCAGGGGGAACGGCTACACCTTC